Each of the 26 T cell receptor beta chains below was sequenced from the same sample in a study of blood T cell repertoires in COVID-19. Repertoires were generated with immunoSEQ multiplex PCR, while TCRdb's copy carries only in-frame clones and drops some. The sample carries 200,000 to 250,000 clones, approximately 84% recorded once. Sequenced sample: peripheral blood. The receptor source for this set is a woman older than 75 with acute or convalescent COVID-19.

In this sample, this clone turned up once. The V and J genes are TRBV5-1 and TRBJ2-3; TRBD1 might be the D (6 bases). This CDR3 region has 15 residues. Germline loops: CDR1 SGHRS, CDR2 YFSETQ. Trimming stripped 3 bases from V and 3 bases from J, with 14 bases between. CDR3 nucleotides: TGCGCCAGCAGCTCTTCAGGGGCCTGGACAGATACGCAGTATTTT. This encodes CASSSSGAWTDTQYF.

The chain is built from TRBV12-3 or TRBV12-4 and TRBJ2-7, with 7 bases lining up with TRBD2. The CDR3 has 12 amino acids. J was trimmed by 6 bases and V by 3 bases; bases with no gene match: 2. The CDR3 bases are TGTGCCAGCAGTTTCGGGGGGATCGAGCAGTACTTC. This gives the protein CASSFGGIEQYF.

This rearrangement joins TRBV5-1 to TRBJ2-1; 7 positions match TRBD1. The CDR3 is 14 amino acids. The trim removed 3 bases at V and 4 bases at J, leaving 4 bases unmatched. Per the germline V gene, CDR1 is SGHRS and CDR2 is YFSETQ. Written as DNA, the CDR3 is TGCGCCAGCAGCTCGTCACAGGGGTACAATGAGCAGTTCTTC. Its protein product is CASSSSQGYNEQFF.

This clone was recorded only once. This chain joins TRBV11-3 and TRBJ2-7; 12 bases are shared with TRBD1. Trimming at V came to 5 bases and at J to 7 bases, leaving 12 bases not matched to a gene. The CDR3 runs to 16 residues. Germline loops: CDR1 SGHNT, CDR2 YENEEA. The CDR3 nucleotides are TGTGCCAGCAGCCAACAGGGACAGGGGGCAGCGAGTGAGCAGTACTTC. Its protein product is CASSQQGQGAASEQYF.

This clone was detected once. This chain joins TRBV5-1 and TRBJ2-3; 7 bases are shared with TRBD2. V was clipped by 3 bases and J by 1 base; unmatched bases: 5. The germline V gene encodes CDR1 SGHRS and CDR2 YFSETQ. The CDR3 has 15 amino acids. CDR3 sequence: CASSSLTSGTDTQYF. The CDR3 nucleotides read TGCGCCAGCAGCTCGCTAACTAGCGGCACAGATACGCAGTATTTT.

J is TRBJ1-5 and V is TRBV12-3 or TRBV12-4, with D hard to call. This CDR3 comprises 13 residues. V lost 0 bases and J lost 6, with 6 bases in between. CDR3 DNA sequence: TGTGCCAGCAGTTTAGCGCTACGTCAGCCCCAGCATTTT. Protein sequence: CASSLALRQPQHF.

The genes are TRBV7-2 and TRBJ2-2; 8 nucleotides match TRBD2. CDR3 size: 16 residues. V shed 2 bases and J 5 bases; nucleotides not matched to a gene: 7. Looked up from germline, CDR1 is SGHTA and CDR2 is FQGNSA. CDR3 sequence reads: CASSLRQRGNTGELFF. The CDR3 DNA sequence: TGTGCCAGCAGCTTACGTCAGCGGGGGAATACCGGGGAGCTGTTTTTT.

This sequence joins TRBV4-3 and TRBJ1-2; perhaps TRBD1 as D (6 bases). CDR3 size: 15 residues. Trimming removed 0 bases at V and 3 bases at J, with 11 bases between. Germline V gives CDR1 LGHNA, CDR2 YSLEER. DNA of the CDR3: TGCGCCAGCAGCCAAGAAGCGGGACACCACTATGGCTACACCTTC. Translation gives CASSQEAGHHYGYTF.

The gene calls are TRBV5-1 and TRBJ1-1; a possible D gene is TRBD1 (5 bases). The CDR3 spans 16 residues. CDR1 and CDR2 (germline): SGHRS, YFSETQ. Trimming removed 5 bases from V and 11 bases from J, with 28 bases in between. The DNA for the CDR3 is TGCGCCAGCAGAGCCACAGGCTCCATCGGCTCCATGGAGGCTTTCTTT. The encoded protein is CASRATGSIGSMEAFF.

This chain joins TRBV7-2 and TRBJ2-1; a possible D gene is TRBD2 (6 bases). V dropped 4 bases and J dropped 10 bases, with 29 bases sitting between them. The length of the CDR3 is 18 residues. In germline, CDR1 is SGHTA, CDR2 FQGNSA. DNA for the CDR3: TGTGCCAGCAGCTCCCGGGGTCGGGGGACTCACTTACCGGGGGAGCAGTTCTTC. Translation: CASSSRGRGTHLPGEQFF.

This clone showed up just once. The chain couples TRBV21-1 to TRBJ2-7; the tabulated D call, TRBD2, remains unverified against the DNA. TRBV21-1 is tagged as a pseudogene. The CDR3 has 16 amino acids. The CDR3 region has the DNA TGTGCCAGCAGCAAAAGTCCCGAGGGCCTTGAATACGAGCAGTACTTC. This encodes CASSKSPEGLEYEQYF.

CDR3 protein: CASSADRGLRGYTF. The DNA for the CDR3 is TGTGCCAGCAGCGCGGACAGGGGGCTTAGAGGCTACACCTTC. The chain couples TRBV9 to TRBJ1-2, with 11 nucleotides matching TRBD1. The CDR3 covers 14 residues. With V trimmed by 3 bases and J by 8 bases, 6 bases remained unmatched. The germline V gene has CDR1 SGDLS and CDR2 YYNGEE.

Here the CDR3 reads CASSSDAGLAGGISYEQYF. CDR3 sequence (DNA): TGCGCCAGCAGCTCCGATGCGGGACTAGCGGGGGGGATCTCCTACGAGCAGTACTTC. V and J are TRBV5-1 and TRBJ2-7, with 16 nucleotides matching TRBD2. Germline V CDR1 and CDR2: SGHRS, YFSETQ. The CDR3 runs to 19 residues. Unmatched junction bases numbered 9, after V lost 3 bases and J lost 0 bases.

The rearrangement uses TRBV2 and TRBJ1-3; 9 nucleotides agree with TRBD1. The CDR3 runs 15 residues. The V and J ends lost 6 bases and 1 base, in that order; junction bases with no gene match: 4. The germline V gene encodes CDR1 SNHLY and CDR2 FYNNEI. This chain's CDR3 is CASSRDRASGNTIYF. CDR3 bases: TGTGCCAGCAGCCGGGACAGGGCTTCTGGAAACACCATATATTTT.

V usage is TRBV21-1 and J usage is TRBJ1-2; no DNA check was done on the table's D call, TRBD1. TRBV21-1 is a documented pseudogene. This CDR3 comprises 15 residues. The CDR3: CASSKVGGQLSGYTF. In DNA form, the CDR3 reads TGTGCCAGCAGCAAAGTAGGGGGACAACTCAGTGGCTACACCTTC.

The genes are TRBV19 and TRBJ2-1, with TRBD2 as a possible D gene (6 bases). The germline gives CDR1 LNHDA, CDR2 SQIVND (reference sequence). This CDR3 has 14 residues. V was trimmed by 5 bases and J by 5 bases, leaving 13 bases between them. The CDR3 sequence: CASSLGGANNEQFF. CDR3 coding DNA: TGTGCCAGTAGTCTTGGCGGGGCGAACAATGAGCAGTTCTTC.

The chain carries TRBV11-1 and TRBJ2-3; 7 positions match TRBD1. Germline V gene data show CDR1 as SGHAT and CDR2 as FQDESV (reference sequence). The CDR3 length is 16 residues. V shed 5 bases, J shed 0 bases, and the junction held 8 bases outside the gene matches. CDR3 loop: CASSKRGQISTDTQYF. DNA of the CDR3: TGTGCCAGCAGCAAACGGGGACAGATTAGCACAGATACGCAGTATTTT.

The J gene is TRBJ2-5, the V gene TRBV2; TRBD1 matches 7 bases. The CDR3 is 13 amino acids. The V and J ends lost 6 bases and 2 bases, in that order; junction bases with no gene match: 3. Germline V lookup: CDR1 SNHLY, CDR2 FYNNEI. The CDR3 nucleotides are TGTGCCAGCAGAAGGGACAGACAAGAGACCCAGTACTTC. Encoded protein: CASRRDRQETQYF.

The chain employs TRBV19 and TRBJ1-1; 9 bases fit TRBD1. J gave up 2 bases and V 3 bases, and 4 bases lay outside the gene matches. Per the germline V gene, CDR1 is LNHDA and CDR2 is SQIVND (reference sequence). This CDR3 region has 15 residues. The CDR3 here is CASSMDRGANTEAFF. The CDR3 DNA reads as TGTGCCAGTAGTATGGACAGGGGAGCAAACACTGAAGCTTTCTTT.

This clone was recorded a few times. CDR3 sequence: CASSRDRGNEKLFF. CDR3 DNA sequence: TGCGCCAGCAGCCGGGACAGGGGAAATGAAAAACTGTTTTTT. J is TRBJ1-4 and V is TRBV4-3; 10 bases are a match to TRBD1. V gave up 4 bases and J gave up 5 bases; unmatched junction bases: 1. Germline CDR1 LGHNA, CDR2 YSLEER. This CDR3 is 14 amino acids long.

This clone appeared a few times. The V call is TRBV5-6, the J call TRBJ1-2; possible D gene TRBD1, 6 bases. The CDR3 has 14 amino acids. Trimming cost V 5 bases and J 8 bases, with 19 bases left between them. CDR1 and CDR2 from the germline V gene are SGHDT and YYEEEE. CDR3 nucleotides: TGTGCCAGCAGACCGGACAGAGGCGTACTGGGCTACACCTTC. It translates to CASRPDRGVLGYTF. The full variable domain, with the rest looked up from reference TRBV5-6 and TRBJ1-2, is DAGVTQSPTHLIKTRGQQVTLRCSPKSGHDTVSWYQQALGQGPQFIFQYYEEEERQRGNFPDRFSGHQFPNYSSELNVNALLLGDSALYLCASRPDRGVLGYTFGSGTRLTVV.

This sequence joins TRBV7-2 and TRBJ1-3; 12 nucleotides match TRBD1. TRBJ2-2 matches the DNA end more closely, so the J call is doubtful. The germline V gene has CDR1 SGHTA and CDR2 FQGNSA. The CDR3 is 14 amino acids. This CDR3 is CASTGQGAIGELFF. In DNA form, the CDR3 reads TGTGCCAGCACGGGACAGGGGGCAATCGGGGAGCTGTTTTTT.

This clone was seen more than once but under ten times. The chain carries TRBV19 and TRBJ1-5; 8 bases align to TRBD1. Germline V lookup: CDR1 LNHDA, CDR2 SQIVND (reference sequence). The V gene end was trimmed by 5 bases and the J gene end by 10 bases; junction bases not matched to a gene: 7. There are 13 residues in the CDR3. The CDR3 loop is CASSSSQGAPQHF. The CDR3 DNA reads TGTGCCAGTAGTTCCTCTCAGGGGGCTCCCCAGCATTTT.

V is TRBV5-1 and J is TRBJ2-5; 13 bases map to TRBD2. CDR1 is SGHRS and CDR2 is YFSETQ in the germline V gene. The V and J ends lost 4 bases and 3 bases, in that order; junction bases with no gene match: 3. This CDR3 has 15 amino acids. As DNA, the CDR3 is TGCGCCAGCAGCATCGGGACTAGCGGGAAAGAGACCCAGTACTTC. Translation: CASSIGTSGKETQYF.

This rearrangement joins TRBV2 to TRBJ2-5; D may be TRBD2 (5 bases). Germline V gene lookup returns CDR1 SNHLY and CDR2 FYNNEI. Trimming shortened V by 4 bases and J by 7 bases, and 10 bases separated the two germline ends. The CDR3 has 12 amino acids. DNA of the CDR3: TGTGCCAGCAGTGTAGTTGAGGGGACCCAGTACTTC. Protein sequence: CASSVVEGTQYF.

This clone was detected once. V is TRBV27 and J is TRBJ1-1, with D possibly being TRBD1 (5 bases). With 2 bases removed from V and 1 base from J, the gap between germline ends came to 8 bases. Germline V lookup: CDR1 MNHEY, CDR2 SMNVEV (reference sequence). The CDR3 covers 14 residues. The CDR3 is CASSLQGWNTEAFF. In DNA form, the CDR3 reads TGTGCCAGCAGTTTACAGGGATGGAACACTGAAGCTTTCTTT.